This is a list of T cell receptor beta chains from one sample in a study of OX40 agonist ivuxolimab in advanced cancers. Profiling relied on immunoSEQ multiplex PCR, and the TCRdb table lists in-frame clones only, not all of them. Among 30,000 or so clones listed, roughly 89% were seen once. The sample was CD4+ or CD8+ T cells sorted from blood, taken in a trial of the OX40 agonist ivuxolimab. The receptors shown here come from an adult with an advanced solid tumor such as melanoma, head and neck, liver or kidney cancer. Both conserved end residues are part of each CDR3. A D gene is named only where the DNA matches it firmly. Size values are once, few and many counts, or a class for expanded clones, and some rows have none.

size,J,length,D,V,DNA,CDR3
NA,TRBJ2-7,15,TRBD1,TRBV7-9,TGTGCCAGCAGCTTACCCGGACAGGACACCTACGAGCAGTACTTC,CASSLPGQDTYEQYF
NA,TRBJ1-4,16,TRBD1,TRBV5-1,TGCGCCAGCAGCTTGGACAGGGGGAGAACTAATGAAAAACTGTTTTTT,CASSLDRGRTNEKLFF
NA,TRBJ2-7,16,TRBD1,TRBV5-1,TGCGCCAGCAGCTTCAGGGGGATTGCAGCCTCCTACGAGCAGTACTTC,CASSFRGIAASYEQYF
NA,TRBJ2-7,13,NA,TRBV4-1,TGCGCCAGCAGCCAGGGGCCCTCCTACGAGCAGTACTTC,CASSQGPSYEQYF
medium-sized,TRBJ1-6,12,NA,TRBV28,TGTGCCAGCACTTTACCCCGGGGACCCCTCCACTTT,CASTLPRGPLHF
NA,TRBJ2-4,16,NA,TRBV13,TGTGCCAGCACCCCGTCCGGACGTCTAGCCAAAAACATTCAGTACTTC,CASTPSGRLAKNIQYF
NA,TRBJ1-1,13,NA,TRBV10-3,TGTGCCATCAAGGGGGGGGAAAACACTGAAGCTTTCTTT,CAIKGGENTEAFF
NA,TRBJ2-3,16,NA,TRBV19,TGTGCCAGTAGTTTCCCGGGGGCGGAAAGCACAGATACGCAGTATTTT,CASSFPGAESTDTQYF
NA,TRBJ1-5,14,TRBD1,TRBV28,TGTGCCAGCACCCCGGACAGGGGGAATCAGCCCCAGCATTTT,CASTPDRGNQPQHF
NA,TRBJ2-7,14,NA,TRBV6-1,TGTGCCAGCATGTCGGTAGAAACCTTCTACGAGCAGTACTTC,CASMSVETFYEQYF
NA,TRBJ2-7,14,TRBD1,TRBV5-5,TGTGCCAGCAGCGTCACCGGGACAGCGTACGAGCAGTACTTC,CASSVTGTAYEQYF
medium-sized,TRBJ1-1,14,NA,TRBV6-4,TGTGCCAGCAGTGCTGACAGTGAGACCTCTGAAGCTTTCTTT,CASSADSETSEAFF
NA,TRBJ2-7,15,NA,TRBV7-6,TGTGCCAGCAGCCCAATTGGGGGGGGCGCCTACGAGCAGTACTTC,CASSPIGGGAYEQYF
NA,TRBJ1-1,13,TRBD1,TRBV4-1,TGCGCCAGCAGCCAACGCCAGGGGGTCGAAGCTTTCTTT,CASSQRQGVEAFF
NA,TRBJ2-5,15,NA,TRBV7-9,TGTGCCAGCAGCGACAAGGGGGGAATACAAGAGACCCAGTACTTC,CASSDKGGIQETQYF
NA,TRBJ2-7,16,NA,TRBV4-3,TGCGCCAGCAGCCAAGGGTGGGCCGAGACAGTCTACGAGCAGTACTTC,CASSQGWAETVYEQYF
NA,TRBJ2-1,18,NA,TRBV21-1,TGTGCCAGCAGCTGCGACACTAGCGGGAGGGCCCCCTACAATGAGCAGTTCTTC,CASSCDTSGRAPYNEQFF
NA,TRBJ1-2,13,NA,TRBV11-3,TGTGCCAGCAGCTTAAGGGGTGGCTATGGCTACACCTTC,CASSLRGGYGYTF
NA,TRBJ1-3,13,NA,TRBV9,TGTGCCAGCAGCGGGTCCTCTGGAAACACCATATATTTT,CASSGSSGNTIYF
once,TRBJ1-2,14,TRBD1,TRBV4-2,TGTGCCAGCAGCCATCCGGACAGGGCCGTTGGCTACACCTTC,CASSHPDRAVGYTF
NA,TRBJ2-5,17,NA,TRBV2,TGTGCCAGCAGTGGAACCAGGGTCGTCGGGACCGGGGAGACCCAGTACTTC,CASSGTRVVGTGETQYF
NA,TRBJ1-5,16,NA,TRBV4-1,TGCGCCAGCAGCCACCCCTCCGGGCAGGGTTGGCAGCCCCAGCATTTT,CASSHPSGQGWQPQHF
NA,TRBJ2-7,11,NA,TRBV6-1,TGTGCCACCTCTGCGGTATACGAGCAGTACTTC,CATSAVYEQYF
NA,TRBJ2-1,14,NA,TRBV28,TGTGCCAGCAGTTCATACACAGATTACAATGAGCAGTTCTTC,CASSSYTDYNEQFF
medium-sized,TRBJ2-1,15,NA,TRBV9,TGTGCCAGCAGCCCTCTAGCGTCCTCCTACAATGAGCAGTTCTTC,CASSPLASSYNEQFF
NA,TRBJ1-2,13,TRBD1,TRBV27,TGTGCCAGCAGGGACAGGGGGAACTATGGCTACACCTTC,CASRDRGNYGYTF
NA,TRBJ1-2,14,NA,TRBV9,TGTGCCAGCAATGGAAACGGATTTAACTATGGCTACACCTTC,CASNGNGFNYGYTF
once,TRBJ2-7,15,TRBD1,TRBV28,TGTGCCAGCCACCCTCGGACAGGTCTACGTGGCGAGCAGTACTTC,CASHPRTGLRGEQYF
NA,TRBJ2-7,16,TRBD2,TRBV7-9,TGTGCCAGCAGCCCACTATTCGGAGCGGGGAGCTACGAGCAGTACTTC,CASSPLFGAGSYEQYF
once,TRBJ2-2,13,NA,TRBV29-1,TGCAGCGTTGAAGAGCCCCGTGATGGGGAGCTGTTTTTT,CSVEEPRDGELFF
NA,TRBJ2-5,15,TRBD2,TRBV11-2,TGTGCCAGCAGCGAAGGCCTTGGGAGGGCAGAGACCCAGTACTTC,CASSEGLGRAETQYF
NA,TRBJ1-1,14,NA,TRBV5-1,TGCGCCAGCAGCCCCGGGGTCTCTAACACTGAAGCTTTCTTT,CASSPGVSNTEAFF
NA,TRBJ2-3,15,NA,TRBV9,TGTGCCAGCAGCGTAGGCGGGGCTAGCACAGATACGCAGTATTTT,CASSVGGASTDTQYF
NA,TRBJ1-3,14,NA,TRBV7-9,TGTGCCAGCAGTTCCCCCGGCGTGGGAGGGACCATATATTTT,CASSSPGVGGTIYF
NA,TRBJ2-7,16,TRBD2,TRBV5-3,TGTGCCAGAAGCCTTACTAACAGCGGGGCTTCCTACGAGCAGTACTTC,CARSLTNSGASYEQYF
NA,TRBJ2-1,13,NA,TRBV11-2,TGTGCCAGCAGCTTAGTTTCCCTAGATGAGCAGTTCTTC,CASSLVSLDEQFF
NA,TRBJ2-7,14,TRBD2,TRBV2,TGTGCCAGCAGTCCCAGCGGGAGCACCTACGAGCAGTACTTC,CASSPSGSTYEQYF
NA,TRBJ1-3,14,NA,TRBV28,TGTGCCAGCAGTGCGGGGAGCTCTGGAAACACCATATATTTT,CASSAGSSGNTIYF
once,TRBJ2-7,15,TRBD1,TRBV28,TGTGCCAGCAGTTCCTCTACAGGGGACTCCTACGAGCAGTACTTC,CASSSSTGDSYEQYF
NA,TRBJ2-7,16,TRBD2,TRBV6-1,TGTGCCATCAGTGACGGGACTAGCGGGTCAATCTACGAGCAGTACTTC,CAISDGTSGSIYEQYF
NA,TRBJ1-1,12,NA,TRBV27,TGTGCCAGCAGTCAACCGGGACTAGAGGCTTTCTTT,CASSQPGLEAFF
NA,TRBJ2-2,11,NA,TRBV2,TGTGCCACCCGAACCACCGGGGAGCTGTTTTTT,CATRTTGELFF
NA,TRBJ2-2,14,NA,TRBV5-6,TGTGCCAGCAGCTTGGCTTTTATTGACGGGGAGCTGTTTTTT,CASSLAFIDGELFF
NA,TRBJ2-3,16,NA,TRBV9,TGTGCCAGCAGGAAAGGGGACTCGGAATCTGGAGATACGCAGTATTTT,CASRKGDSESGDTQYF
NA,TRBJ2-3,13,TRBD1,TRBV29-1,TGCAGCCTAGGGACAGGGAGAGGAGATACGCAGTATTTT,CSLGTGRGDTQYF
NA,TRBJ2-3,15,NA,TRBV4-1,TGCGCCAGCAGCCAAGATGTCGTTGTGGCAGATACGCAGTATTTT,CASSQDVVVADTQYF
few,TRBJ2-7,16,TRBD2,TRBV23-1,TGCGCCAGCAGTCAATCATCCGGGAGGGATAGCTACGAGCAGTACTTC,CASSQSSGRDSYEQYF
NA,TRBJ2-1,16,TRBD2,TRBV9,TGTGCCAGCAGCCCCTACTATAGCGGGGGGGCCAATGAGCAGTTCTTC,CASSPYYSGGANEQFF
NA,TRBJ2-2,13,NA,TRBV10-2,TGCGCCAGCAGCCCAGGGGTCAGCGGGGAGCTGTTTTTT,CASSPGVSGELFF